This T cell receptor (beta chain) originates from a study of control samples from healthy donors and cancer patients. The repertoire was sequenced with immunoSEQ multiplex PCR; TCRdb's copy has only in-frame clones and lacks some. This sample has 110,000 to 150,000 clones, with roughly nine tenths found just once. There are 14 residues in the CDR3. J gave up 8 bases and V 5 bases, and 10 bases lay outside the gene matches. Germline loops: CDR1 SGHNT, CDR2 YENEEA. Specimen: blood. This clonotype was obtained from a man younger than 30 in good health. The chain recombines TRBV11-3 with TRBJ1-1; 8 bases line up with TRBD1. Here the CDR3 DNA reads TGTGCCAGCAGCCCTGGGCTGGGGACAGGAGAAGCTTTCTTT. Its translation is CASSPGLGTGEAFF. The complete variable domain, with remaining parts taken from reference TRBV11-3 and TRBJ1-1, reads EAGVVQSPRYKIIEKKQPVAFWCNPISGHNTLYWYLQNLGQGPELLIRYENEEAVDDSQLPKDRFSAERLKGVDSTLKIQPAELGDSAVYLCASSPGLGTGEAFFGQGTRLTVV.